This T cell receptor beta chain was identified in a study of shared clonotypes between healthy human individuals. In the study overall: Each donor's CD8 memory used one plate, CD8 naive two, each CD4 subset three. Study-level points and caveats: Around 5% was the fraction of naive CD4 clonotypes found shared across four donors. Larger richness was generally estimated for naive than memory subsets.

With respect to this clone: The antigen is not known.

This CDR3 is built from 16 residues. Between the trimmed V and J ends, which lost 5 bases and 3 bases, there was a span of 19 bases. The germline V gene encodes CDR1 SSHAT and CDR2 FNYEAQ (reference sequence). Positively selected for CCR7, the CD45RO-negative cells used as naive CD8 cells excluded terminally differentiated effector memory CD45RA+ cells. Assay: immunoSEQ multiplex PCR; the TCRdb copy retains only in-frame clones and omits some. This sample has 2 million to 2.5 million clones, with roughly 91% found just once. This chain connects TRBV7-7 to TRBJ2-5, with a tentative D call TRBD1 (6 bases). The sequenced sample was naive CD8+ T cells from PBMCs. This TCR derives from a young man in good health. Some clones in this sample may be carry-over from other donors' samples. CDR3 loop: CASSPTEGHPKETQYF. Here the CDR3 DNA reads TGTGCCAGCAGCCCCACAGAGGGACACCCCAAAGAGACCCAGTACTTC.